Below, 17 T cell receptor beta chains from the same sample are listed, as sequenced in a study of shared clonotypes between healthy human individuals. Sequenced by immunoSEQ multiplex PCR; TCRdb stores in-frame clones only, minus some. This table holds about 2.1 million clones, 85% to 95% found once. The naive CD8 fraction comprised CD45RO-negative cells positively selected for CCR7 and excluded terminally differentiated effector memory CD45RA+ cells. Sequenced material: naive CD8+ T cells from PBMCs. The receptors shown here come from a man aged 18 to 29 in good health. Some clones in this sample may be carry-over from other donors' samples.

The V and J genes are TRBV7-2 and TRBJ2-7, with D uncertain. V lost 2 bases and J 5 bases, leaving 7 bases between the germline ends. CDR1 and CDR2 from the germline V gene are SGHTA and FQGNSA. The CDR3 covers 12 residues. The CDR3 is CASSLRFHEQYF. In DNA, the CDR3 is TGTGCCAGCAGCTTAAGATTCCACGAGCAGTACTTC. The variable domain in full, completed from reference TRBV7-2 and TRBJ2-7, reads GAGVSQSPSNKVTEKGKDVELRCDPISGHTALYWYRQSLGQGLEFLIYFQGNSAPDKSGLPSDRFSAERTGGSVSTLTIQRTQQEDSAVYLCASSLRFHEQYFGPGTRLTVT.

For this clone: Germline is not matched at one junction end, which may reflect a read error. The chain recombines TRBV10-3 with TRBJ2-3; TRBD1 agrees at 9 bases. Per the germline V gene, CDR1 is ENHRY and CDR2 is SYGVKD. The CDR3 is 12 residues long. CDR3 loop: CAISESGGQGDF. The CDR3 DNA sequence: TGTGCCATCAGTGAGTCGGGGGGACAGGGTGACTTT.

The V and J genes are TRBV27 and TRBJ1-2, with 7 positions matching TRBD1. Germline V gives CDR1 MNHEY, CDR2 SMNVEV (reference sequence). J lost 4 bases, V lost 6 bases, and 11 bases had no gene match. CDR3 length equals 15 residues. This chain's CDR3 is CASSPRDRWFYGYTF. CDR3 sequence (DNA): TGTGCCAGCAGCCCACGGGACAGATGGTTCTATGGCTACACCTTC.

The V and J genes are TRBV4-1 and TRBJ2-1; D might be TRBD1 (6 bases). V was trimmed by 4 bases and J by 6 bases, leaving 13 bases between them. The length of the CDR3 is 14 residues. Germline loops: CDR1 MGHRA, CDR2 YSYEKL. CDR3 nucleotide sequence: TGCGCCAGCAGCCCCCGGACAGACCTCAATGAGCAGTTCTTC. Its protein product is CASSPRTDLNEQFF.

Regarding this clone: This may arise from a read error, as a much more abundant clone is one base away. J is TRBJ2-7 and V is TRBV6-5, with D unresolved. Germline CDR1 reads MNHEY; CDR2 reads SVGAGI. The CDR3 contains 11 residues. Trimming left V 5 bases short and J 3 bases short, with 5 bases between. CDR3 coding DNA: TGTGCCAGCAGTAACAGCTACGAGCAGTACTTC. Translating it yields CASSNSYEQYF.

This chain uses TRBV27 with TRBJ1-5; weak D call: TRBD1 (5 bases). The CDR3 runs to 15 residues. V lost 4 bases, J lost 2 bases, and 12 bases lay in between. The V gene's germline CDR1 is MNHEY and CDR2 SMNVEV (reference sequence). In DNA, the CDR3 is TGTGCCAGCAGTTGGGGCCCGGGGGGCAATCAGCCCCAGCATTTT. Translated, it gives CASSWGPGGNQPQHF.

The gene calls are TRBV28 and TRBJ2-7, with D unresolved. The V and J ends lost 6 bases and 3 bases respectively, with 15 bases between them. Germline V gives CDR1 MDHEN, CDR2 SYDVKM. The CDR3 is 14 amino acids. This CDR3 is CASSHESWGYEQYF. The CDR3 DNA is TGTGCCAGCAGCCATGAATCTTGGGGCTACGAGCAGTACTTC.

The chain couples TRBV4-1 to TRBJ1-6; D is undetermined. V lost 2 bases and J 5 bases, leaving 16 bases between the germline ends. The CDR3 runs 17 residues. Per germline, CDR1 MGHRA and CDR2 YSYEKL. The chain's CDR3 is CASSQNTGLGDNSPLHF. The CDR3, as DNA: TGCGCCAGCAGCCAAAACACGGGTCTGGGAGATAATTCACCCCTCCACTTT.

This clone was recorded only once. This chain uses TRBV19 with TRBJ2-6, with 7 bases matching TRBD1. V was clipped by 6 bases and J by 3 bases; unmatched bases: 8. The CDR3 totals 16 residues. Germline V gene data show CDR1 as LNHDA and CDR2 as SQIVND (reference sequence). The CDR3 DNA follows: TGTGCCAGTAGGGTCAATAGGGGGCATGGGGCCAACGTCCTGACTTTC. Its protein product is CASRVNRGHGANVLTF.

V is TRBV10-3 and J is TRBJ1-5, with TRBD1 identical over 8 bases. The CDR3 is made up of 16 amino acids. The germline V gene encodes CDR1 ENHRY and CDR2 SYGVKD. The V and J ends lost 3 bases and 3 bases, in that order; junction bases with no gene match: 7. CDR3 sequence: CAISDGRGLDNQPQHF. DNA for the CDR3: TGTGCCATCAGTGATGGCAGGGGGCTGGACAATCAGCCCCAGCATTTT.

V and J are TRBV7-2 and TRBJ1-2; D is unclear. Trimming left V 2 bases short and J 12 bases short, with 19 bases between. This CDR3 is 14 amino acids long. Looked up from germline, CDR1 is SGHTA and CDR2 is FQGNSA. The CDR3 region is CASSLSGFKGRNTF. DNA of the CDR3: TGTGCCAGCAGCTTATCGGGGTTCAAGGGCCGAAACACCTTC.

The chain recombines TRBV28 with TRBJ2-5; TRBD2 agrees at 11 bases. CDR1 is MDHEN, CDR2 SYDVKM, per germline. CDR3 length: 15 amino acids. Losses at the gene ends were 6 bases for V and 4 bases for J; bases not matched to a gene: 7. CDR3 nucleotide sequence: TGTGCCAGCAGCCCCCTAGCGGGAGGTATAGAGACCCAGTACTTC. Translation: CASSPLAGGIETQYF.

Only a few counts were recorded for this clone. The chain joins TRBV14 to TRBJ2-7; D is uncertain. CDR1 is SGHDN and CDR2 is FVKESK in the germline V gene. The V gene lost 1 base and the J gene lost 8 bases, with 9 bases spanning the gap. This CDR3 comprises 12 residues. For the CDR3, the DNA is TGTGCCAGCAGCCAAGGCCTAACCCAGCAGTACTTC. This translates into CASSQGLTQQYF.

The chain uses TRBV28 and TRBJ1-1; D unclear. V was trimmed by 2 bases and J by 7 bases, leaving 14 bases between them. The CDR3 has 14 residues. Germline CDR1 is MDHEN and CDR2 is SYDVKM. The CDR3, as DNA: TGTGCCAGCAGTTTAATTTACAGAGCAAGTGAAGCTTTCTTT. Translated, it gives CASSLIYRASEAFF.

This clone has only one observation. The chain's CDR3 is CASRDGLWPQHF. CDR3 DNA: TGTGCCAGCAGGGACGGCCTATGGCCCCAGCATTTT. This sequence joins TRBV2 and TRBJ1-5; D is ambiguous. Germline V gives CDR1 SNHLY, CDR2 FYNNEI. The CDR3 is 12 residues long. Trimming cost V 6 bases and J 9 bases, with 12 bases left between them.

The chain is built from TRBV27 and TRBJ1-1, with 8 bases fitting TRBD1. Germline V lookup: CDR1 MNHEY, CDR2 SMNVEV (reference sequence). The length of the CDR3 is 15 residues. V was clipped by 6 bases and J by 10 bases; unmatched bases: 16. The CDR3 DNA reads TGTGCCAGCAGCTCGGGACAGGACTTTACACTGGGAGCTTTCTTT. As protein: CASSSGQDFTLGAFF.

This chain connects TRBV4-3 to TRBJ2-1, with D possibly matching TRBD2 (6 bases). Germline CDR1 reads LGHNA; CDR2 reads YSLEER. Trimming shortened V by 4 bases and J by 4 bases, and 17 bases separated the two germline ends. The CDR3 has 16 amino acids. The CDR3 loop is CASSPLSGSGYNEQFF. In nucleotides, the CDR3 is TGCGCCAGCAGCCCGCTCTCCGGGAGTGGTTACAATGAGCAGTTCTTC.